The 8 T cell receptor beta chains below were found in one sample sequenced in a study of shared clonotypes between healthy human individuals. The protocol was immunoSEQ multiplex PCR, while the TCRdb copy is restricted to in-frame clones and leaves out a portion. This table has approximately 480,000 clones, over 60% appearing once. Specimen: PBMCs. Every receptor here comes from a woman in her thirties or forties in good health. Some clones in this sample may be carry-over from other donors' samples.

With regard to this clone: A single base separates this from a much larger clone, so it may be a read error. The chain links TRBV19 to TRBJ2-7; perhaps D is TRBD1 or TRBD2 (5 bases each). The V gene's germline CDR1 is LNHDA and CDR2 SQIVND (reference sequence). This CDR3 comprises 16 residues. V dropped 6 bases and J dropped 1 base, with 19 bases sitting between them. The CDR3 is CASRPGIGEGSYEQYF. The CDR3, as DNA: TGTGCCAGTAGACCCGGGATAGGGGAAGGGTCCTACGAGCAGTACTTC. Supplemented by reference TRBV19 and TRBJ2-7, the full variable domain reads DGGITQSPKYLFRKEGQNVTLSCEQNLNHDAMYWYRQDPGQGLRLIYYSQIVNDFQKGDIAEGYSVSREKKESFPLTVTSAQKNPTAFYLCASRPGIGEGSYEQYFGPGTRLTVT.

The chain combines TRBV10-1 with TRBJ2-1, with TRBD1 matching 10 bases. The length of the CDR3 is 15 residues. The germline CDR1 and CDR2 sequences are WNHNN and SYGVQD (reference sequence). The V segment lost 4 bases and the J segment 2 bases; nucleotides outside the gene matches: 2. The CDR3 region is CASSGGTGAYNEQFF. The CDR3 DNA sequence: TGCGCCAGCAGTGGAGGGACAGGGGCCTACAATGAGCAGTTCTTC.

The chain employs TRBV9 and TRBJ2-1; 9 bases line up with TRBD2. The CDR3 has 15 amino acids. V trimming: 2 bases; J trimming: 6 bases; junction bases outside the gene matches: 6. Per germline, CDR1 SGDLS and CDR2 YYNGEE. CDR3 DNA sequence: TGTGCCAGCAGCGTTAGCGGGAGTCAGGCCAATGAGCAGTTCTTC. This codes for CASSVSGSQANEQFF.

CDR3 coding DNA: TGTGCCAGCAGCGTAGCGCGACAGGTAGGAGGCAATCAGCCCCAGCATTTT. This gives the protein CASSVARQVGGNQPQHF. The chain is built from TRBV5-8 and TRBJ1-5, with D possibly being TRBD1 (6 bases). Germline values: CDR1 SGHTS, CDR2 YDEGEE. V lost 4 bases to trimming and J lost 2 bases, with 19 bases between them. This CDR3 comprises 17 residues.

J is TRBJ1-5 and V is TRBV21-1. TRBV21-1 is noted as a pseudogene. The CDR3 runs 13 residues. In DNA, the CDR3 is TGTGCCAGCAGCAAAGAAACCTGTCAGCCCCAGCATTTT. It encodes CASSKETCQPQHF.

This chain joins TRBV20-1 and TRBJ2-7, with D possibly being TRBD1 or TRBD2 (5 bases each). This CDR3 spans 10 amino acids. Looked up from germline, CDR1 is DFQATT and CDR2 is SNEGSKA (reference sequence). The V and J ends lost 6 bases and 2 bases respectively, with 5 bases between them. The chain's CDR3 is CSAGAYEQYF. The CDR3 DNA reads TGCAGTGCGGGGGCCTACGAGCAGTACTTC.

The V gene is TRBV5-4, the J gene TRBJ2-3; 9 bases match TRBD2. This CDR3 is built from 15 residues. CDR1 and CDR2 from the germline V gene are SGHNT and YYREEE (reference sequence). V lost 5 bases to trimming and J lost 3 bases; unmatched junction nucleotides: 7. The CDR3 nucleotides are TGTGCCAGCAGTCGTCCGGGACTAGCAACAGATACGCAGTATTTT. This gives the protein CASSRPGLATDTQYF.

The chain couples TRBV5-8 to TRBJ2-5; TRBD2 matches at 12 bases. Germline V gene data show CDR1 as SGHTS and CDR2 as YDEGEE. Trimming cost V 0 bases and J 5 bases; bases outside gene matches: 5. The CDR3 contains 16 residues. CDR3 bases: TGTGCCAGCAGCTTGGGGACTAGCGGGAAAGGGGAGACCCAGTACTTC. Amino acid sequence: CASSLGTSGKGETQYF.